The present T cell receptor (beta chain) was sequenced within a study of beta chain features in type 1 diabetes. Findings and caveats of the study: Short templates might get an advantage during PCR, and this would be equal in patients and controls. There were fewer insertions and more deletions at the VDJ junctions of type 1 diabetes patients. Shortening that was moderate but significant affected the TCRB CDR3s of Type 1 diabetes patients in all four CD4+ subsets.

TCRB transcripts that were expressed got sequenced, as all of the isolated RNA had been reverse transcribed. Sequencing was performed with immunoSEQ multiplex PCR; in TCRdb, only in-frame clones are kept and a portion is missing. The sample carries 600,000 or so clones, around 12% recorded once. CDR3 length: 15 amino acids. V lost 1 base, J lost 0 bases, and 7 bases lay in between. CDR1 and CDR2 from the germline V gene are MNHNS and SASEGT. This clone has more than one count but fewer than ten. The antigen is undetermined. Markers CD45RO/CCR7/CD25/CD127/CD95/CD27 served to sort CD4+ naive, central memory, regulatory and stem cell-like memory cells. The authors obtained over 98% purity in all sorted populations.

The source is a man aged 25-40 years with type 1 diabetes. The chain is built from TRBV6-1 and TRBJ1-5, with D possibly TRBD1 on 5 matching bases. The sample consisted of naive CD4+ T cells from blood. The CDR3 is CASSEVTGSNQPQHF. In nucleotides, the CDR3 is TGTGCCAGCAGTGAAGTTACAGGTAGCAATCAGCCCCAGCATTTT.